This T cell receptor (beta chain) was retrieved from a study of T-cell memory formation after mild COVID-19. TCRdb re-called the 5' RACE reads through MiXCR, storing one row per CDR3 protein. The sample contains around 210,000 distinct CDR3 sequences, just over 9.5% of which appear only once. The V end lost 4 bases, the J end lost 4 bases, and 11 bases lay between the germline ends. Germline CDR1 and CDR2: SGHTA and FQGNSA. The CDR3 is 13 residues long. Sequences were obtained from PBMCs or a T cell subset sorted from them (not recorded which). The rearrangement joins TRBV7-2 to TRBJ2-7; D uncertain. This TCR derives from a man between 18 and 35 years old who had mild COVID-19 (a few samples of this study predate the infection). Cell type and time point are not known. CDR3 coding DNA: TGTGCCAGCAGCTCGAGACTGGAGTACGAGCAGTACTTC. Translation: CASSSRLEYEQYF.